These T cell receptor beta chains were read from a single sample in a study of STAT5B mutations in CD4+ large granular lymphocyte leukemia. TCRdb's copy holds only in-frame clones and misses some; the assay was immunoSEQ multiplex PCR. Found here are under 35,000 clones, just under 80% of them singletons; the top ten hold about 2.5%. The sequenced sample consisted of CD4+ T cells from blood buffy coats. The receptors were sampled from a human donor in good health. The CDR3 runs from the conserved cysteine through the conserved F or W. The order of the fields is J gene, V gene, D gene, clone size, CDR3 length, CDR3 protein, CDR3 DNA. A D gene is named only where the DNA matches it firmly. Expanded clones get a size class; other rows say once, few or many, or leave the size out.

J gene: TRBJ1-5; V gene: TRBV7-9; D gene: NA; clone size: few; CDR3 length: 13; CDR3 protein: CASSTYSNQPQHF; CDR3 DNA: TGTGCCAGCAGCACGTATAGCAATCAGCCCCAGCATTTT
J gene: TRBJ2-7; V gene: TRBV6-5; D gene: NA; clone size: NA; CDR3 length: 15; CDR3 protein: CASSAHGGPRVEQYF; CDR3 DNA: TGTGCCAGCAGTGCCCACGGGGGGCCCAGAGTGGAGCAGTACTTC
J gene: TRBJ2-6; V gene: TRBV6-6; D gene: NA; clone size: NA; CDR3 length: 14; CDR3 protein: CASSQGLRANVLTF; CDR3 DNA: TGTGCCAGCAGTCAGGGGTTAAGGGCCAACGTCCTGACTTTC
J gene: TRBJ1-1; V gene: TRBV2; D gene: NA; clone size: NA; CDR3 length: 13; CDR3 protein: CASSTGRETEAFF; CDR3 DNA: TGTGCCAGCTCGACAGGAAGGGAAACTGAAGCTTTCTTT
J gene: TRBJ2-3; V gene: TRBV29-1; D gene: TRBD2; clone size: NA; CDR3 length: 14; CDR3 protein: CSVGSGGVGDTQYF; CDR3 DNA: TGCAGCGTTGGAAGCGGGGGGGTGGGAGATACGCAGTATTTT
J gene: TRBJ2-1; V gene: TRBV5-4; D gene: NA; clone size: few; CDR3 length: 15; CDR3 protein: CASTPRDSAYNEQFF; CDR3 DNA: TGTGCCAGCACCCCCCGGGATTCTGCCTACAATGAGCAGTTCTTC
J gene: TRBJ2-3; V gene: TRBV7-9; D gene: TRBD2; clone size: NA; CDR3 length: 16; CDR3 protein: CASSLAGLAGVDTQYF; CDR3 DNA: TGTGCCAGCAGCTTAGCGGGACTAGCGGGGGTCGATACGCAGTATTTT
J gene: TRBJ1-5; V gene: TRBV19; D gene: NA; clone size: few; CDR3 length: 16; CDR3 protein: CASSDPLRDRNQPQHF; CDR3 DNA: TGTGCCAGTAGTGATCCCCTCCGGGACCGCAATCAGCCCCAGCATTTT
J gene: TRBJ2-7; V gene: TRBV5-4; D gene: TRBD2; clone size: NA; CDR3 length: 17; CDR3 protein: CASSGGLAEPLLNEQYF; CDR3 DNA: TGTGCCAGCAGCGGGGGACTAGCGGAGCCTCTACTTAACGAGCAGTACTTC
J gene: TRBJ1-5; V gene: TRBV7-2; D gene: TRBD1; clone size: few; CDR3 length: 14; CDR3 protein: CASSLRDRNQPQHF; CDR3 DNA: TGTGCCAGCAGCCTAAGGGACAGAAATCAGCCCCAGCATTTT
J gene: TRBJ1-1; V gene: TRBV2; D gene: NA; clone size: NA; CDR3 length: 13; CDR3 protein: CASSEGRNTEAFF; CDR3 DNA: TGTGCCAGCAGTGAAGGCAGGAACACTGAAGCTTTCTTT
J gene: TRBJ2-7; V gene: TRBV7-2; D gene: NA; clone size: NA; CDR3 length: 16; CDR3 protein: CASSLVGDTSSYEQYF; CDR3 DNA: TGTGCCAGCAGCTTAGTGGGGGACACGAGCTCCTACGAGCAGTACTTC
J gene: TRBJ2-1; V gene: TRBV7-7; D gene: TRBD2; clone size: NA; CDR3 length: 14; CDR3 protein: CASSLDASGGPQFF; CDR3 DNA: TGTGCCAGCAGCTTAGATGCTAGCGGGGGACCCCAGTTCTTC
J gene: TRBJ2-7; V gene: TRBV14; D gene: NA; clone size: once; CDR3 length: 12; CDR3 protein: CASSQGRGEQYF; CDR3 DNA: TGTGCCAGCAGCCAAGGAAGGGGCGAGCAGTACTTC
J gene: TRBJ2-7; V gene: TRBV5-5; D gene: TRBD1; clone size: NA; CDR3 length: 14; CDR3 protein: CASSPGQGAIEQYF; CDR3 DNA: TGTGCCAGCAGCCCGGGACAGGGGGCTATTGAGCAGTACTTC
J gene: TRBJ1-6; V gene: TRBV4-1; D gene: NA; clone size: once; CDR3 length: 13; CDR3 protein: CASSQDFNSPLHF; CDR3 DNA: TGCGCCAGCAGCCAAGACTTTAATTCACCCCTCCACTTT
J gene: TRBJ2-1; V gene: TRBV7-2; D gene: NA; clone size: NA; CDR3 length: 14; CDR3 protein: CASSLGREDNEQFF; CDR3 DNA: TGTGCCAGCAGCTTAGGGCGGGAAGACAATGAGCAGTTCTTC
J gene: TRBJ2-3; V gene: TRBV19; D gene: NA; clone size: NA; CDR3 length: 13; CDR3 protein: CASRDISTDTQYF; CDR3 DNA: TGTGCCAGTAGGGACATTAGCACAGATACGCAGTATTTT
J gene: TRBJ2-5; V gene: TRBV7-2; D gene: TRBD2; clone size: NA; CDR3 length: 15; CDR3 protein: CASSVTGGRGETQYF; CDR3 DNA: TGTGCCAGCAGCGTGACGGGGGGGCGAGGAGAGACCCAGTACTTC
J gene: TRBJ1-2; V gene: TRBV6-1; D gene: NA; clone size: NA; CDR3 length: 13; CDR3 protein: CASSELQGYGYTF; CDR3 DNA: TGTGCCAGCAGTGAACTACAGGGATATGGCTACACCTTC
J gene: TRBJ1-1; V gene: TRBV7-2; D gene: NA; clone size: few; CDR3 length: 15; CDR3 protein: CASSFGAAMNTEAFF; CDR3 DNA: TGTGCCAGCAGCTTTGGGGCAGCTATGAACACTGAAGCTTTCTTT
J gene: TRBJ2-1; V gene: TRBV19; D gene: NA; clone size: NA; CDR3 length: 15; CDR3 protein: CASSNDAGDYNEQFF; CDR3 DNA: TGTGCCAGTAGTAACGACGCCGGGGACTACAATGAGCAGTTCTTC
J gene: TRBJ1-1; V gene: TRBV18; D gene: NA; clone size: few; CDR3 length: 13; CDR3 protein: CASTLLANTEAFF; CDR3 DNA: TGTGCCAGCACTCTATTGGCGAACACTGAAGCTTTCTTT
J gene: TRBJ2-2; V gene: TRBV9; D gene: TRBD1; clone size: NA; CDR3 length: 16; CDR3 protein: CASRPGQGSAAGELFF; CDR3 DNA: TGTGCCAGCAGGCCGGGACAGGGCTCAGCGGCCGGGGAGCTGTTTTTT
J gene: TRBJ1-1; V gene: TRBV20-1; D gene: NA; clone size: NA; CDR3 length: 11; CDR3 protein: CSASGDTEAFF; CDR3 DNA: TGCAGTGCTAGCGGAGACACTGAAGCTTTCTTT
J gene: TRBJ1-1; V gene: TRBV11-1; D gene: TRBD1; clone size: NA; CDR3 length: 15; CDR3 protein: CASSPTGTGGPEAFF; CDR3 DNA: TGTGCCAGCAGCCCAACAGGGACAGGGGGTCCTGAAGCTTTCTTT
J gene: TRBJ2-5; V gene: TRBV7-2; D gene: NA; clone size: NA; CDR3 length: 12; CDR3 protein: CASSLRLETQYF; CDR3 DNA: TGTGCCAGCAGCTTAAGGCTAGAGACCCAGTACTTC
J gene: TRBJ2-7; V gene: TRBV2; D gene: NA; clone size: NA; CDR3 length: 13; CDR3 protein: CASKQGASYEQYF; CDR3 DNA: TGTGCCAGTAAACAGGGCGCCTCCTACGAGCAGTACTTC
J gene: TRBJ1-4; V gene: TRBV4-1; D gene: NA; clone size: once; CDR3 length: 16; CDR3 protein: CASSQGPGSANEKLFF; CDR3 DNA: TGCGCCAGCAGCCAAGGCCCAGGGTCTGCTAATGAAAAACTGTTTTTT
J gene: TRBJ2-1; V gene: TRBV7-9; D gene: NA; clone size: NA; CDR3 length: 14; CDR3 protein: CASSLRQNYNEQFF; CDR3 DNA: TGTGCCAGCAGCTTAAGACAGAACTACAATGAGCAGTTCTTC
J gene: TRBJ1-5; V gene: TRBV6-5; D gene: NA; clone size: NA; CDR3 length: 14; CDR3 protein: CASSSRDGNQPQHF; CDR3 DNA: TGTGCCAGCAGTTCGCGGGACGGCAATCAGCCCCAGCATTTT
J gene: TRBJ1-4; V gene: TRBV5-4; D gene: TRBD1; clone size: NA; CDR3 length: 14; CDR3 protein: CASSSGQGKEKLFF; CDR3 DNA: TGTGCCAGCAGCTCGGGACAGGGCAAAGAAAAACTGTTTTTT
J gene: TRBJ1-6; V gene: TRBV6-6; D gene: TRBD1; clone size: NA; CDR3 length: 16; CDR3 protein: CASSRGLTGFNSPLHF; CDR3 DNA: TGTGCCAGCAGTAGGGGATTGACAGGGTTTAATTCACCCCTCCACTTT
J gene: TRBJ2-2; V gene: TRBV10-3; D gene: NA; clone size: NA; CDR3 length: 15; CDR3 protein: CAISTLGGRHGELFF; CDR3 DNA: TGTGCCATCAGTACCCTAGGGGGGCGTCACGGGGAGCTGTTTTTT
J gene: TRBJ2-1; V gene: TRBV4-2; D gene: TRBD2; clone size: NA; CDR3 length: 17; CDR3 protein: CASSQELAGGSYNEQFF; CDR3 DNA: TGTGCCAGCAGCCAAGAGTTAGCGGGGGGATCCTACAATGAGCAGTTCTTC
J gene: TRBJ2-1; V gene: TRBV25-1; D gene: NA; clone size: NA; CDR3 length: 14; CDR3 protein: CASSELNGKDEQFF; CDR3 DNA: TGTGCCAGCAGTGAATTGAACGGCAAGGATGAGCAGTTCTTC
J gene: TRBJ2-3; V gene: TRBV5-4; D gene: NA; clone size: once; CDR3 length: 11; CDR3 protein: CASSQGDTQYF; CDR3 DNA: TGTGCCAGCAGCCAGGGAGATACGCAGTATTTT
J gene: TRBJ1-5; V gene: TRBV7-3; D gene: NA; clone size: NA; CDR3 length: 18; CDR3 protein: CASSLPWTSFYSNQPQHF; CDR3 DNA: TGTGCCAGCAGCCTTCCCTGGACATCCTTCTATAGCAATCAGCCCCAGCATTTT
J gene: TRBJ2-7; V gene: TRBV11-2; D gene: NA; clone size: NA; CDR3 length: 16; CDR3 protein: CASSSSSGTGSYEQYF; CDR3 DNA: TGTGCCAGCAGCTCCTCTTCAGGGACGGGATCCTACGAGCAGTACTTC
J gene: TRBJ1-5; V gene: TRBV19; D gene: NA; clone size: NA; CDR3 length: 14; CDR3 protein: CASSISGSNQPQHF; CDR3 DNA: TGTGCCAGTAGTATTTCCGGAAGCAATCAGCCCCAGCATTTT
J gene: TRBJ2-5; V gene: TRBV9; D gene: TRBD2; clone size: NA; CDR3 length: 16; CDR3 protein: CASSVFGGGPQETQYF; CDR3 DNA: TGTGCCAGCAGCGTTTTCGGCGGGGGACCCCAAGAGACCCAGTACTTC
J gene: TRBJ2-2; V gene: TRBV19; D gene: NA; clone size: few; CDR3 length: 15; CDR3 protein: CASSMTGPGTGELFF; CDR3 DNA: TGTGCCAGTAGTATGACCGGACCCGGCACCGGGGAGCTGTTTTTT
J gene: TRBJ1-1; V gene: TRBV6-5; D gene: NA; clone size: few; CDR3 length: 12; CDR3 protein: CASSPSSGSAFF; CDR3 DNA: TGTGCCAGCAGTCCGAGTTCGGGGTCGGCTTTCTTT
J gene: TRBJ2-5; V gene: TRBV7-9; D gene: NA; clone size: NA; CDR3 length: 13; CDR3 protein: CASSQDSWETQYF; CDR3 DNA: TGTGCCAGCAGCCAGGACTCCTGGGAGACCCAGTACTTC
J gene: TRBJ2-2; V gene: TRBV4-2; D gene: NA; clone size: NA; CDR3 length: 15; CDR3 protein: CASSQAPGGTGELFF; CDR3 DNA: TGTGCCAGCAGCCAAGCCCCGGGTGGCACCGGGGAGCTGTTTTTT
J gene: TRBJ2-1; V gene: TRBV7-2; D gene: NA; clone size: few; CDR3 length: 14; CDR3 protein: CASSLSHVLDEQFF; CDR3 DNA: TGTGCCAGCAGCTTATCTCACGTCCTGGATGAGCAGTTCTTC
J gene: TRBJ1-3; V gene: TRBV20-1; D gene: NA; clone size: NA; CDR3 length: 11; CDR3 protein: CSAPVEPTIYF; CDR3 DNA: TGCAGTGCCCCCGTAGAACCCACCATATATTTT
J gene: TRBJ1-4; V gene: TRBV5-4; D gene: TRBD1; clone size: NA; CDR3 length: 20; CDR3 protein: CASNMKTGAGGWCLDEKLFF; CDR3 DNA: TGTGCCAGCAACATGAAAACAGGGGCCGGTGGGTGGTGTCTCGATGAAAAACTGTTTTTT
J gene: TRBJ1-1; V gene: TRBV28; D gene: NA; clone size: NA; CDR3 length: 11; CDR3 protein: CASSFVEGAFF; CDR3 DNA: TGTGCCAGCAGTTTTGTGGAAGGAGCTTTCTTT
J gene: TRBJ2-3; V gene: TRBV2; D gene: TRBD2; clone size: NA; CDR3 length: 14; CDR3 protein: CASSPGLAPDTQYF; CDR3 DNA: TGTGCCAGCAGTCCCGGACTAGCACCCGATACGCAGTATTTT
J gene: TRBJ1-2; V gene: TRBV5-5; D gene: NA; clone size: NA; CDR3 length: 14; CDR3 protein: CASSFRTANYGYTF; CDR3 DNA: TGTGCCAGCAGCTTCAGGACGGCCAACTATGGCTACACCTTC
J gene: TRBJ1-2; V gene: TRBV7-9; D gene: NA; clone size: NA; CDR3 length: 16; CDR3 protein: CASSFGEGVGDYGYTF; CDR3 DNA: TGTGCCAGCAGCTTTGGGGAAGGGGTAGGTGACTATGGCTACACCTTC
J gene: TRBJ2-3; V gene: TRBV7-2; D gene: NA; clone size: NA; CDR3 length: 14; CDR3 protein: CASSPGTSTDTQYF; CDR3 DNA: TGTGCCAGCAGCCCCGGGACAAGCACAGATACGCAGTATTTT
J gene: TRBJ1-2; V gene: TRBV28; D gene: TRBD1; clone size: NA; CDR3 length: 16; CDR3 protein: CASSRNRGAFNYGYTF; CDR3 DNA: TGTGCCAGCAGTCGAAACAGGGGGGCCTTTAACTATGGCTACACCTTC
J gene: TRBJ2-1; V gene: TRBV7-2; D gene: TRBD2; clone size: NA; CDR3 length: 16; CDR3 protein: CASSRRGSGDYNEQFF; CDR3 DNA: TGTGCCAGCAGCCGACGGGGTAGCGGGGATTACAATGAGCAGTTCTTC
J gene: TRBJ2-7; V gene: TRBV5-4; D gene: TRBD2; clone size: once; CDR3 length: 14; CDR3 protein: CASSLASGTYEQYF; CDR3 DNA: TGTGCCAGCAGCTTGGCTAGCGGGACCTACGAGCAGTACTTC
J gene: TRBJ2-7; V gene: TRBV7-9; D gene: NA; clone size: NA; CDR3 length: 13; CDR3 protein: CASGGRDRDEQYF; CDR3 DNA: TGTGCCAGCGGGGGGAGAGACAGGGACGAGCAGTACTTC
J gene: TRBJ2-7; V gene: TRBV5-1; D gene: NA; clone size: NA; CDR3 length: 15; CDR3 protein: CASSLEGTSLSEQYF; CDR3 DNA: TGCGCCAGCAGCTTGGAGGGGACCTCTCTCTCCGAGCAGTACTTC